These 8 T cell receptor beta chains originate from one sample sequenced in a study of spatial heterogeneity in lung cancer. One entry per CDR3 protein results from TCRdb running MiXCR on the 5' RACE reads. The data contain 40,000 to 55,000 distinct CDR3 sequences, approximately 15% of them seen just once; the ten biggest clones take up approximately 60%. Time point meaning: sample taken at primary tumor resection. The source material was PBMCs, sampled at surgery. These TCRs come from a male donor with early-stage non-small cell lung cancer.

This clonotype has only a few counts. This chain uses TRBV12-3 or TRBV12-4 with TRBJ1-4; TRBD1 is a possible D gene (5 bases). Trimming removed 8 bases from V and 7 bases from J, with 14 bases in between. The CDR3 runs to 13 residues. CDR3 nucleotide sequence: TGTGCCAGCTGTGACAGCAAGGGTGAAAAACTGTTTTTT. Translation gives CASCDSKGEKLFF.

J is TRBJ2-1 and V is TRBV20-1; 10 nucleotides line up with TRBD2. From germline, CDR1 is DFQATT and CDR2 SNEGSKA (reference sequence). The CDR3 totals 17 residues. After removal of 3 bases from V and 6 bases from J, the junction contained 14 bases not matched to a gene. CDR3 nucleotides: TGCAGTGCTAGGGGTAGACTAGCGGGTACCACTCCCAATGAGCAGTTCTTC. Translation: CSARGRLAGTTPNEQFF.

This clonotype has a count of ten or more. The rearrangement joins TRBV11-1 to TRBJ1-6; D remains ambiguous. CDR3 length: 15 residues. The germline V and J ends were trimmed by 0 bases and 7 bases, with 10 bases remaining between them. Germline V gives CDR1 SGHAT, CDR2 FQDESV (reference sequence). The CDR3 is CASSLAVRVNSPLHF. CDR3 in DNA: TGTGCCAGCAGCTTAGCTGTACGGGTCAATTCACCCCTCCACTTT.

This clonotype was detected ten times or more. The J gene is TRBJ2-1, the V gene TRBV5-1; 11 positions match TRBD2. The CDR3 sequence is 14 residues long. CDR1 is SGHRS, CDR2 YFSETQ, per germline. V lost 0 bases to trimming and J lost 7 bases; unmatched junction nucleotides: 0. As DNA, the CDR3 is TGCGCCAGCAGCTTGGGACTAGCGGGGAATGAGCAGTTCTTC. Residues: CASSLGLAGNEQFF.

This clonotype was seen a handful of times. V gene TRBV7-6 combines with J gene TRBJ2-3, with D unclear. V dropped 2 bases and J dropped 4 bases, with 10 bases sitting between them. Germline V gene data show CDR1 as SGHVS and CDR2 as FNYEAQ. CDR3 size: 14 residues. The CDR3 loop reads CASSLPGFPDTQYF. The DNA for the CDR3 is TGTGCCAGCAGCTTACCGGGCTTCCCAGATACGCAGTATTTT.

This clonotype has at least ten counts. The rearrangement uses TRBV28 and TRBJ1-4; no definite D call. The length of the CDR3 is 16 residues. V was cut by 4 bases and J by 4 bases, with 16 bases left in between. Per the germline V gene, CDR1 is MDHEN and CDR2 is SYDVKM. The CDR3 loop reads CASSSDPRAYNEKLFF. The DNA for the CDR3 is TGTGCCAGCAGTTCCGACCCAAGGGCTTATAATGAAAAACTGTTTTTT.

J is TRBJ2-5 and V is TRBV10-3; no definite D call. CDR3 size: 14 residues. The ends were cut back, 3 bases at V and 2 bases at J, with 10 bases in the middle. Germline V CDR1 and CDR2: ENHRY, SYGVKD. Written as DNA, the CDR3 is TGTGCCATCAGTGACCTGCAGAGACAAGAGACCCAGTACTTC. It codes for CAISDLQRQETQYF.

Relative to its sample, this clonotype is medium-sized. This chain links TRBV29-1 with TRBJ2-3; D is unclear. Germline V gives CDR1 SQVTM, CDR2 ANQGSEA. V lost 4 bases to trimming and J lost 7 bases, with 6 bases between them. The CDR3 consists of 10 residues. This chain's CDR3 is CSVVWNTQYF. CDR3 in DNA: TGCAGCGTTGTGTGGAATACGCAGTATTTT.